These T cell receptor beta chains were read from a single sample in a study of T cell responses to AZD1222 COVID-19 vaccine. Measured with immunoSEQ multiplex PCR; TCRdb has only the in-frame clones, and not every one. Of around 130,000 clones listed, more than 80% are singletons. The source was peripheral blood, collected 28 days after the second dose of the MenACWY control vaccine. These receptors all come from an adult who received the MenACWY meningococcal vaccine as a control. The CDR3 runs from the conserved cysteine through the conserved F or W. The order of the fields is V gene, clone size, D gene, J gene, CDR3 protein, CDR3 DNA. A D gene is named only where the DNA matches it firmly. Not all rows give a size; the values are once, few, many and, for expanded clones, a class.

V gene: TRBV15; clone size: -; D gene: -; J gene: TRBJ2-3; CDR3 protein: CATSRGGRAGDTQYF; CDR3 DNA: TGTGCCACCAGCAGAGGCGGCAGGGCGGGGGATACGCAGTATTTT
V gene: TRBV12-5; clone size: -; D gene: TRBD2; J gene: TRBJ2-1; CDR3 protein: CASGPSGGNNEQFF; CDR3 DNA: TGTGCTAGTGGTCCTAGCGGGGGTAACAATGAGCAGTTCTTC
V gene: TRBV12-3/TRBV12-4; clone size: -; D gene: -; J gene: TRBJ2-7; CDR3 protein: CASSASLYEQYF; CDR3 DNA: TGTGCCAGCAGCGCAAGCCTCTACGAGCAGTACTTC
V gene: TRBV7-2; clone size: -; D gene: -; J gene: TRBJ2-7; CDR3 protein: CASTDIAGPSNREQYF; CDR3 DNA: TGTGCCAGCACCGATATCGCGGGACCATCGAATAGGGAGCAGTACTTC
V gene: TRBV5-1; clone size: -; D gene: TRBD2; J gene: TRBJ2-1; CDR3 protein: CASSPMTSGGADEQFF; CDR3 DNA: TGCGCCAGCAGCCCAATGACTAGCGGGGGGGCAGATGAGCAGTTCTTC
V gene: TRBV7-3; clone size: -; D gene: -; J gene: TRBJ2-3; CDR3 protein: CASSDKGGPTDTQYF; CDR3 DNA: TGTGCCAGCAGCGACAAGGGGGGGCCCACAGATACGCAGTATTTT
V gene: TRBV5-1; clone size: -; D gene: -; J gene: TRBJ1-3; CDR3 protein: CASSQDPSGNTIYF; CDR3 DNA: TGCGCCAGCAGCCAGGATCCCTCTGGAAACACCATATATTTT
V gene: TRBV19; clone size: -; D gene: TRBD2; J gene: TRBJ2-5; CDR3 protein: CASSILSGEQETQYF; CDR3 DNA: TGTGCCAGTAGTATTCTTAGCGGGGAGCAAGAGACCCAGTACTTC
V gene: TRBV15; clone size: few; D gene: -; J gene: TRBJ1-6; CDR3 protein: CATGFRNSPLHF; CDR3 DNA: TGTGCCACCGGGTTCCGTAATTCACCCCTCCACTTT
V gene: TRBV6-5; clone size: -; D gene: -; J gene: TRBJ2-1; CDR3 protein: CASSPQAGYNEQFF; CDR3 DNA: TGTGCCAGCAGCCCACAAGCAGGATACAATGAGCAGTTCTTC
V gene: TRBV6-5; clone size: -; D gene: TRBD1; J gene: TRBJ1-6; CDR3 protein: CASSYRGLGSPLHF; CDR3 DNA: TGTGCCAGCAGTTACAGGGGGCTCGGCTCACCCCTCCACTTT
V gene: TRBV30; clone size: -; D gene: -; J gene: TRBJ2-5; CDR3 protein: CAWSSMHQETQYF; CDR3 DNA: TGTGCCTGGAGTTCGATGCATCAAGAGACCCAGTACTTC
V gene: TRBV7-3; clone size: -; D gene: -; J gene: TRBJ1-4; CDR3 protein: CASSRAPNEKLFF; CDR3 DNA: TGTGCCAGCAGCAGAGCCCCTAATGAAAAACTGTTTTTT
V gene: TRBV5-6; clone size: -; D gene: TRBD1; J gene: TRBJ2-7; CDR3 protein: CASRMTGGYEQYF; CDR3 DNA: TGTGCCAGCAGAATGACAGGGGGGTACGAGCAGTACTTC
V gene: TRBV29-1; clone size: -; D gene: TRBD2; J gene: TRBJ2-7; CDR3 protein: CSVDGVTSENTYEQYF; CDR3 DNA: TGCAGCGTTGACGGCGTAACTAGCGAGAACACCTACGAGCAGTACTTC
V gene: TRBV2; clone size: -; D gene: -; J gene: TRBJ1-6; CDR3 protein: CASSEARGGNSPLHF; CDR3 DNA: TGTGCCAGCAGTGAAGCCCGTGGGGGAAATTCACCCCTCCACTTT
V gene: TRBV10-2; clone size: -; D gene: -; J gene: TRBJ2-7; CDR3 protein: CASSGQSSYEQYF; CDR3 DNA: TGCGCCAGCAGTGGACAGAGCTCCTACGAGCAGTACTTC
V gene: TRBV6-5; clone size: -; D gene: -; J gene: TRBJ2-2; CDR3 protein: CASRRPGQNTGELFF; CDR3 DNA: TGTGCCAGCAGGAGACCGGGCCAGAACACCGGGGAGCTGTTTTTT
V gene: TRBV28; clone size: once; D gene: -; J gene: TRBJ2-7; CDR3 protein: CASSLDSPYEQYF; CDR3 DNA: TGTGCCAGCAGTTTGGACAGTCCCTACGAGCAGTACTTC
V gene: TRBV6-1; clone size: -; D gene: -; J gene: TRBJ2-7; CDR3 protein: CASSDVGTPRSYEQYF; CDR3 DNA: TGTGCCAGCAGTGATGTGGGGACCCCTCGCTCCTACGAGCAGTACTTC
V gene: TRBV29-1; clone size: -; D gene: TRBD2; J gene: TRBJ2-3; CDR3 protein: CSVVFWEGSNTQYF; CDR3 DNA: TGCAGCGTTGTCTTTTGGGAGGGGTCGAATACGCAGTATTTT
V gene: TRBV19; clone size: -; D gene: TRBD1; J gene: TRBJ1-1; CDR3 protein: CASSIEQGATEAFF; CDR3 DNA: TGTGCCAGTAGTATAGAACAGGGGGCTACTGAAGCTTTCTTT
V gene: TRBV3-1/TRBV3-2; clone size: -; D gene: -; J gene: TRBJ2-3; CDR3 protein: CASSREFVLEADTQYF; CDR3 DNA: TGTGCCAGCAGCCGGGAATTCGTGCTGGAGGCAGATACGCAGTATTTT
V gene: TRBV10-1; clone size: -; D gene: TRBD2; J gene: TRBJ2-7; CDR3 protein: CASPGQAGLAEHYEQYF; CDR3 DNA: TGCGCCAGTCCGGGACAGGCGGGACTAGCGGAACACTACGAGCAGTACTTC
V gene: TRBV2; clone size: -; D gene: TRBD1; J gene: TRBJ2-5; CDR3 protein: CASATDRGDQETQYF; CDR3 DNA: TGTGCCAGCGCGACAGACAGGGGGGATCAAGAGACCCAGTACTTC
V gene: TRBV4-1; clone size: -; D gene: TRBD2; J gene: TRBJ2-7; CDR3 protein: CASSQDRTSREQYF; CDR3 DNA: TGCGCCAGCAGCCAAGACCGGACTAGCCGCGAGCAGTACTTC
V gene: TRBV6-5; clone size: -; D gene: -; J gene: TRBJ2-7; CDR3 protein: CASRGSARASYEQYF; CDR3 DNA: TGTGCCAGCAGGGGTTCAGCCAGGGCCTCCTACGAGCAGTACTTC
V gene: TRBV2; clone size: -; D gene: -; J gene: TRBJ1-5; CDR3 protein: CASSELGGRLQPQHF; CDR3 DNA: TGTGCCAGCAGTGAATTAGGTGGGCGCCTGCAGCCCCAGCATTTT
V gene: TRBV12-5; clone size: -; D gene: -; J gene: TRBJ2-6; CDR3 protein: CASGRLQGPGANVLTF; CDR3 DNA: TGTGCTAGTGGCCGCCTACAGGGTCCTGGGGCCAACGTCCTGACTTTC
V gene: TRBV4-1; clone size: -; D gene: -; J gene: TRBJ2-7; CDR3 protein: CASSQTPTEYEQYF; CDR3 DNA: TGCGCCAGCAGCCAGACTCCGACCGAATACGAGCAGTACTTC
V gene: TRBV6-2/TRBV6-3; clone size: -; D gene: TRBD1; J gene: TRBJ1-2; CDR3 protein: CASSWIGGKNIGYTF; CDR3 DNA: TGTGCCAGCAGTTGGATAGGGGGCAAGAATATCGGCTACACCTTC
V gene: TRBV19; clone size: -; D gene: TRBD1; J gene: TRBJ2-1; CDR3 protein: CASSIAGQDYNEQFF; CDR3 DNA: TGTGCCAGTAGTATCGCGGGACAGGACTACAATGAGCAGTTCTTC
V gene: TRBV6-5; clone size: -; D gene: -; J gene: TRBJ2-5; CDR3 protein: CASSYSNEAQETQYF; CDR3 DNA: TGTGCCAGCAGTTACTCGAACGAGGCCCAAGAGACCCAGTACTTC
V gene: TRBV19; clone size: -; D gene: -; J gene: TRBJ2-6; CDR3 protein: CASSILTGANVLTF; CDR3 DNA: TGTGCCAGTAGTATTCTTACTGGGGCCAACGTCCTGACTTTC
V gene: TRBV9; clone size: -; D gene: -; J gene: TRBJ2-3; CDR3 protein: CASSVGSDTQYF; CDR3 DNA: TGTGCCAGCAGCGTAGGGAGTGATACGCAGTATTTT
V gene: TRBV13; clone size: -; D gene: -; J gene: TRBJ2-2; CDR3 protein: CASSRDWNTGELFF; CDR3 DNA: TGTGCCAGCAGCCGGGACTGGAACACCGGGGAGCTGTTTTTT
V gene: TRBV7-9; clone size: -; D gene: TRBD2; J gene: TRBJ2-3; CDR3 protein: CASSLTAGGRTDTQYF; CDR3 DNA: TGTGCCAGCAGCTTAACAGCGGGGGGCCGCACAGATACGCAGTATTTT
V gene: TRBV9; clone size: -; D gene: -; J gene: TRBJ2-2; CDR3 protein: CASSVGPGDTGELFF; CDR3 DNA: TGTGCCAGCAGCGTAGGTCCAGGGGACACCGGGGAGCTGTTTTTT
V gene: TRBV7-3; clone size: -; D gene: TRBD2; J gene: TRBJ2-2; CDR3 protein: CASSSGGAFGELFF; CDR3 DNA: TGTGCCAGCAGCTCCGGGGGGGCCTTCGGGGAGCTGTTTTTT
V gene: TRBV18; clone size: once; D gene: -; J gene: TRBJ1-5; CDR3 protein: CASSPTENSNQPQHF; CDR3 DNA: TGTGCCAGCTCACCGACGGAAAATAGCAATCAGCCCCAGCATTTT
V gene: TRBV28; clone size: -; D gene: TRBD1; J gene: TRBJ2-7; CDR3 protein: CASSFRDRDSYEQYF; CDR3 DNA: TGTGCCAGCAGTTTCCGGGACAGGGACTCCTACGAGCAGTACTTC
V gene: TRBV20-1; clone size: -; D gene: -; J gene: TRBJ1-1; CDR3 protein: CSASVRTEAFF; CDR3 DNA: TGCAGTGCTAGTGTCCGCACTGAAGCTTTCTTT
V gene: TRBV9; clone size: few; D gene: -; J gene: TRBJ2-2; CDR3 protein: CASSVWRDSGELFF; CDR3 DNA: TGTGCCAGCAGCGTATGGAGGGACTCCGGGGAGCTGTTTTTT
V gene: TRBV5-6; clone size: -; D gene: TRBD1; J gene: TRBJ1-4; CDR3 protein: CASSLQGAQLFF; CDR3 DNA: TGTGCCAGCAGCTTGCAGGGGGCTCAACTGTTTTTT
V gene: TRBV20-1; clone size: -; D gene: -; J gene: TRBJ2-2; CDR3 protein: CSASGGIGELFF; CDR3 DNA: TGCAGTGCTAGTGGGGGGATCGGGGAGCTGTTTTTT
V gene: TRBV12-3/TRBV12-4; clone size: -; D gene: TRBD1; J gene: TRBJ1-2; CDR3 protein: CASTPTGTVRFTF; CDR3 DNA: TGTGCCAGCACCCCTACCGGGACAGTGCGATTCACCTTC
V gene: TRBV2; clone size: -; D gene: TRBD1; J gene: TRBJ1-5; CDR3 protein: CASRGGDRAFPQHF; CDR3 DNA: TGTGCCAGCAGGGGAGGGGACAGAGCGTTTCCCCAGCATTTT
V gene: TRBV28; clone size: -; D gene: TRBD1; J gene: TRBJ1-6; CDR3 protein: CASSLWGTGEGSPLHF; CDR3 DNA: TGTGCCAGCAGTTTATGGGGGACAGGGGAGGGTTCACCCCTCCACTTT
V gene: TRBV15; clone size: -; D gene: TRBD2; J gene: TRBJ2-5; CDR3 protein: CATSRDYPGREETQYF; CDR3 DNA: TGTGCCACCAGCAGAGATTACCCAGGGAGGGAAGAGACCCAGTACTTC
V gene: TRBV19; clone size: -; D gene: TRBD1; J gene: TRBJ1-5; CDR3 protein: CASSITGTGLMSNQPQHF; CDR3 DNA: TGTGCCAGTAGTATCACCGGGACAGGGCTAATGAGCAATCAGCCCCAGCATTTT